Included here is one TCR beta chain sequence, with context. Assay used: immunoSEQ multiplex PCR; TCRdb lists only in-frame clones, some missing. The top ten clones hold 1.5% to 2% of a sample with roughly 700,000 clones, around two thirds of them seen once. Trimming left V 3 bases short and J 6 bases short, with 15 bases between. The CDR3 runs 14 residues. From germline, CDR1 is SGHAT and CDR2 FQNNGV. These data originate in a study of shared clonotypes between healthy human individuals. Sequenced material: memory CD4+ T cells sorted from blood. Subset in this sample: CD45RA-negative fraction. The source is a woman in her thirties in good health. V and J are TRBV11-2 and TRBJ2-7; D is unclear. The CDR3 DNA reads as TGTGCCAGCAGCTTTCAAGGGTTTTATGGCGAGCAGTACTTC. As protein: CASSFQGFYGEQYF.